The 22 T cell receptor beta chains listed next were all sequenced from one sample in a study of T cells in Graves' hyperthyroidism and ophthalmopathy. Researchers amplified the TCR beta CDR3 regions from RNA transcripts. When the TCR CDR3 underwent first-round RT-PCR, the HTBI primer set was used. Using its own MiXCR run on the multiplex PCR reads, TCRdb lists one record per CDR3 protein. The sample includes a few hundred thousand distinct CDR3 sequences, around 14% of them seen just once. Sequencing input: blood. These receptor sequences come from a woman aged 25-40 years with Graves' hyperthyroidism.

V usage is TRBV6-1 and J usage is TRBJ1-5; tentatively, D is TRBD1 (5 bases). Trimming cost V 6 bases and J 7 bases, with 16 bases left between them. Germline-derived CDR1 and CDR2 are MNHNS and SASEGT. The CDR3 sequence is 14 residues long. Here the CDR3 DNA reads TGTGCCAGCAGCAACCAGGGTTTTGGGCAGCCCCAGCATTTT. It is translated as CASSNQGFGQPQHF.

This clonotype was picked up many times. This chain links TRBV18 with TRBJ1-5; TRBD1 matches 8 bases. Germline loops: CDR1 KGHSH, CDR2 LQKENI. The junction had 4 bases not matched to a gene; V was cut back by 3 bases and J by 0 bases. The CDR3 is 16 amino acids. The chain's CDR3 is CASSPDRADSNQPQHF. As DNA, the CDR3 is TGTGCCAGCTCACCGGACAGGGCGGATAGCAATCAGCCCCAGCATTTT.

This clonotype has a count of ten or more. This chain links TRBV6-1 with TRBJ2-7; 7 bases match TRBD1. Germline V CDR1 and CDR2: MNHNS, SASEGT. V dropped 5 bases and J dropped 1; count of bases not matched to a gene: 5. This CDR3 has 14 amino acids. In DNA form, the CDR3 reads TGTGCCAGCAGTCAAGGGGGCAGGTCCTACGAGCAGTACTTC. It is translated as CASSQGGRSYEQYF.

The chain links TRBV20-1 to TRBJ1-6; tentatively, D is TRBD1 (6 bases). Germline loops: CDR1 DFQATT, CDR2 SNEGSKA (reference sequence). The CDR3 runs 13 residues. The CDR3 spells CSAPDRQNSPLHF. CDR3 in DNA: TGCAGCGCACCTGACAGGCAGAATTCACCCCTCCACTTT.

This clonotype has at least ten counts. The CDR3 DNA reads as TGCAGTGCTAGAGGAAGAATGAACACTGAAGCTTTCTTT. It specifies CSARGRMNTEAFF. The rearrangement joins TRBV20-1 to TRBJ1-1; D call uncertain. The germline CDR1 and CDR2 sequences are DFQATT and SNEGSKA (reference sequence). V lost 1 base to trimming and J lost 0 bases, with 6 bases between them. The CDR3 is made up of 13 amino acids.

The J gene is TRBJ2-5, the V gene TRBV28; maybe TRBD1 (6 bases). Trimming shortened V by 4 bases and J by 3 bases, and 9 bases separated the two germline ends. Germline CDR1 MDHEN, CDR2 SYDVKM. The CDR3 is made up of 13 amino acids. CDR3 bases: TGTGCCAGCAGTTGGGGACATAAAGAGACCCAGTACTTC. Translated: CASSWGHKETQYF.

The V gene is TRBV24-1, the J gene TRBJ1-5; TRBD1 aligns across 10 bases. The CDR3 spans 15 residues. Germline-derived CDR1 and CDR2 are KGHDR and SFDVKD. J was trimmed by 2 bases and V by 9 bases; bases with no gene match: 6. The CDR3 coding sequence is TGTGCCACCCAAACCGGGACAGGGGGCAATCAGCCCCAGCATTTT. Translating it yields CATQTGTGGNQPQHF.

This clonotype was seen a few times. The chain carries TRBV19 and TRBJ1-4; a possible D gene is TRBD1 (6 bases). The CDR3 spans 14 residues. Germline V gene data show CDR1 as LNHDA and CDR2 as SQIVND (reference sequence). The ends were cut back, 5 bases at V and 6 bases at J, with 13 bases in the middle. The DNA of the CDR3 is TGTGCCAGTAGTGACCAGGGGAATGATGAAAAACTGTTTTTT. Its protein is CASSDQGNDEKLFF.

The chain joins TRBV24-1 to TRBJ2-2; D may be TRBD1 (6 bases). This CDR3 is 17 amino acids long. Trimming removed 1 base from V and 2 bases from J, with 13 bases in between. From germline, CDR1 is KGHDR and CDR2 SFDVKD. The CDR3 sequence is CATSDFPDSTNTGELFF. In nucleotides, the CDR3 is TGTGCCACCAGTGATTTCCCGGACAGTACAAACACCGGGGAGCTGTTTTTT.

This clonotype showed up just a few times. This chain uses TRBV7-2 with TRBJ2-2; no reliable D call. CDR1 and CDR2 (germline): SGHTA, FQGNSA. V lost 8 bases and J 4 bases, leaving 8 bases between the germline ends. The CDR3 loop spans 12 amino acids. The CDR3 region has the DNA TGTGCCAGCGTAACCATCACCGGGGAGCTGTTTTTT. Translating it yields CASVTITGELFF.

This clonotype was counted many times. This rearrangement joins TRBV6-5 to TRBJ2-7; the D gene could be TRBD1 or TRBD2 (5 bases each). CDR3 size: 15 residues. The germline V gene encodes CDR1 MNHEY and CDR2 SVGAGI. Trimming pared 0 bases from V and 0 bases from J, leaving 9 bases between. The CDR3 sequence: CASSYSGPSSYEQYF. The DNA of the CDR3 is TGTGCCAGCAGTTACTCGGGACCAAGCTCCTACGAGCAGTACTTC.

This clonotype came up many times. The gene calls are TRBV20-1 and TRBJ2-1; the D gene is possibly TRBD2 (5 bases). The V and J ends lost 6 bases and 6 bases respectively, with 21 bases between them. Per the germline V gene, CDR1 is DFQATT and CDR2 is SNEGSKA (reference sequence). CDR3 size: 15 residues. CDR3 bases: TGCAGTGCCCAAACGAGGGAACACACCATCAATGAGCAGTTCTTC. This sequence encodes CSAQTREHTINEQFF.

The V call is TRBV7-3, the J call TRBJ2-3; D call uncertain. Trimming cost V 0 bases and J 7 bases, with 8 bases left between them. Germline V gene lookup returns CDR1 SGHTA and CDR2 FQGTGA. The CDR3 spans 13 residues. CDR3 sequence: CASSLTSGNTQYF. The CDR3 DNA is TGTGCCAGCAGCTTAACATCTGGTAATACGCAGTATTTT. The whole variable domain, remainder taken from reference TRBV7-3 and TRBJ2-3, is GAGVSQTPSNKVTEKGKYVELRCDPISGHTALYWYRQSLGQGPEFLIYFQGTGAADDSGLPNDRFFAVRPEGSVSTLKIQRTERGDSAVYLCASSLTSGNTQYFGPGTRLTVL.

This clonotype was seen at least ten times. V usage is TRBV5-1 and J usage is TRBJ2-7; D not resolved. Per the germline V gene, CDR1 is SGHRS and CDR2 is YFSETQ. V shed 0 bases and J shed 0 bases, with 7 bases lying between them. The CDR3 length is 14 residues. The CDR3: CASSLAGISYEQYF. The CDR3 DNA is TGCGCCAGCAGCTTGGCTGGGATCTCCTACGAGCAGTACTTC.

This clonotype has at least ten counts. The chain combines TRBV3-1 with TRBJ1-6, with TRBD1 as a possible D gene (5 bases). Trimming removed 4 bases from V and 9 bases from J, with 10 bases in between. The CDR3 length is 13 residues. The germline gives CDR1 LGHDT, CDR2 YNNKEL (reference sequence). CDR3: CASSPSGSSPLHF. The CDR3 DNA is TGTGCCAGCAGCCCATCAGGGAGTTCACCCCTCCACTTT.

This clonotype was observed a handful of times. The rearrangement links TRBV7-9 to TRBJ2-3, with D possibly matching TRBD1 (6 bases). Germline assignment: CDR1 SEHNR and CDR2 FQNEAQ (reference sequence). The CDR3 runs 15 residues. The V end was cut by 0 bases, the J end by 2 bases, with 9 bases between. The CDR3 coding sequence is TGTGCCAGCAGCTTAGCGGGGGCCTTCACAGATACGCAGTATTTT. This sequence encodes CASSLAGAFTDTQYF.

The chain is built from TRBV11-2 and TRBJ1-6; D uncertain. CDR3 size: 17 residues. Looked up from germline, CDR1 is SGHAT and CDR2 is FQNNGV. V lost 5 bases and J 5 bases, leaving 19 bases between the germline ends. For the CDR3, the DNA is TGTGCCAGCAGCGCCCCAAACGGCAGAAATAATAATTCACCCCTCCACTTT. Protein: CASSAPNGRNNNSPLHF.

CDR3 sequence: CSAAGTTSYEQYF. As DNA, the CDR3 is TGCAGCGCAGCCGGGACAACCTCCTACGAGCAGTACTTC. V is TRBV29-1 and J is TRBJ2-7; a weak D match, TRBD1 (6 bases). Trimming removed 7 bases at V and 0 bases at J, with 13 bases between. The CDR3 spans 13 residues. The germline V gene has CDR1 SQVTM and CDR2 ANQGSEA.

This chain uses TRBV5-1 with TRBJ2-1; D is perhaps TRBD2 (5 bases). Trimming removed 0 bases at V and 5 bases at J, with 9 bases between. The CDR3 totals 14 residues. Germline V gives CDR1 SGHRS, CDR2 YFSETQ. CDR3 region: CASSLGGKNNEQFF. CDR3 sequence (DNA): TGCGCCAGCAGCTTGGGAGGGAAAAACAATGAGCAGTTCTTC.

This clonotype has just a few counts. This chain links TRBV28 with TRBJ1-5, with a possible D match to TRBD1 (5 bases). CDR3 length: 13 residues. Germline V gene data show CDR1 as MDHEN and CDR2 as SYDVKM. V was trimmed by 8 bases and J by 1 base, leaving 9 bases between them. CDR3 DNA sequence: TGTGCCAGCCAGGGCAGGAGCAATCAGCCCCAGCATTTT. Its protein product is CASQGRSNQPQHF. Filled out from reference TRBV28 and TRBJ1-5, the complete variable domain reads DVKVTQSSRYLVKRTGEKVFLECVQDMDHENMFWYRQDPGLGLRLIYFSYDVKMKEKGDIPEGYSVSREKKERFSLILESASTNQTSMYLCASQGRSNQPQHFGDGTRLSIL.

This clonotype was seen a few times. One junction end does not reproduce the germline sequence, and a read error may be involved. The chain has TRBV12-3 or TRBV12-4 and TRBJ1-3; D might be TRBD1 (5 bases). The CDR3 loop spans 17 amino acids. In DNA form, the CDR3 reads TGTGCCAGCAGTTTTGTTGCAGGGAGGGTCTCTGGAAACGCCATATATTTT. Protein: CASSFVAGRVSGNAIYF.

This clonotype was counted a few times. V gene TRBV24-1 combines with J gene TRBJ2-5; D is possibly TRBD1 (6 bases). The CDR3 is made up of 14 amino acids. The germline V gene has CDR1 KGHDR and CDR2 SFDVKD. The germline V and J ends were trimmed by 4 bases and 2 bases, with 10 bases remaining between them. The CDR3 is CATSDSGQQETQYF. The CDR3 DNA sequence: TGTGCCACCAGTGACTCTGGACAGCAAGAGACCCAGTACTTC.